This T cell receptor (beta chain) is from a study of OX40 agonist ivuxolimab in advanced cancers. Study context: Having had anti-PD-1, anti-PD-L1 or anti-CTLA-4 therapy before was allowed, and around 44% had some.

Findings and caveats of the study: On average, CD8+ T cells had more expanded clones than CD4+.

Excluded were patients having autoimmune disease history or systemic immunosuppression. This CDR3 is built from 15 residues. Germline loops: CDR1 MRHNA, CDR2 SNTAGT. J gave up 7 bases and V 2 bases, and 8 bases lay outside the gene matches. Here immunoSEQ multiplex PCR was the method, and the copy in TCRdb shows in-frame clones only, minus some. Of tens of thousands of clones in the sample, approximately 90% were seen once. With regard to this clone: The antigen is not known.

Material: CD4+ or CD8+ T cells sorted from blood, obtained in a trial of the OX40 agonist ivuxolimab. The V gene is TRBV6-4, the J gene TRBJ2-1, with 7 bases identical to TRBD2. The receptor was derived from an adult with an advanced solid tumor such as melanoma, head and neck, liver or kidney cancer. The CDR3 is CASSDQAGAVNEQFF. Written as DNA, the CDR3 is TGTGCCAGCAGTGACCAGGCGGGAGCTGTTAATGAGCAGTTCTTC.